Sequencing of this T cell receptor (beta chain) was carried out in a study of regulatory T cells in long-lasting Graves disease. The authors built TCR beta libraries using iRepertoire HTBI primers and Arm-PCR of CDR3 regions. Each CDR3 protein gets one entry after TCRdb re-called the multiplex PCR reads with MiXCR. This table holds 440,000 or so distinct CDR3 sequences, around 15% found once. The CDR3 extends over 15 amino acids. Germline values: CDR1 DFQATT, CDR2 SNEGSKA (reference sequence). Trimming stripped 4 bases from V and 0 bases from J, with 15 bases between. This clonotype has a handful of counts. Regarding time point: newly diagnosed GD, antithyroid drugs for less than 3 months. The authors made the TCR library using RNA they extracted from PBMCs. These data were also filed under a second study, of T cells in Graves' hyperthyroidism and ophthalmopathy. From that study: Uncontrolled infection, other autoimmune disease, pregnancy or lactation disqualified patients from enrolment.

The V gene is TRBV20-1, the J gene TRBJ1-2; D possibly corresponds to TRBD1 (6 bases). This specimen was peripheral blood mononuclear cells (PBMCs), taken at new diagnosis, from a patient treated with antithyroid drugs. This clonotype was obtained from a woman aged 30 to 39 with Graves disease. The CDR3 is CSAKERGSANYGYTF. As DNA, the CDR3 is TGCAGTGCTAAAGAGAGGGGGTCGGCTAACTATGGCTACACCTTC.